The 4 T cell receptor beta chains in this list originate from one sample, sequenced in a study of technical replicates of blood from a handful of donors. The data were produced by immunoSEQ multiplex PCR, yet TCRdb's version contains in-frame clones alone and is incomplete. The table lists about 84,000 clones, roughly 97% of them singletons. Sequenced input: T cells isolated from PBMCs. These receptors were taken from a human donor in good health.

The J gene is TRBJ2-1, the V gene TRBV5-6, with D possibly being TRBD1 (6 bases). CDR3 length: 13 amino acids. The germline V and J ends were trimmed by 4 bases and 7 bases, with 12 bases remaining between them. The germline gives CDR1 SGHDT, CDR2 YYEEEE. The CDR3 region is CASSLWGPNEQFF. The CDR3, as DNA: TGTGCCAGCAGCCTTTGGGGGCCAAATGAGCAGTTCTTC. Looking up the rest from reference TRBV5-6 and TRBJ2-1 gives the full variable domain: DAGVTQSPTHLIKTRGQQVTLRCSPKSGHDTVSWYQQALGQGPQFIFQYYEEEERQRGNFPDRFSGHQFPNYSSELNVNALLLGDSALYLCASSLWGPNEQFFGPGTRLTVL.

This chain connects TRBV5-5 to TRBJ2-3; 9 positions agree with TRBD1. With 1 base clipped from V and 4 bases from J, the junction kept 7 bases outside the gene matches. CDR3 size: 16 residues. The germline CDR1 and CDR2 sequences are SGHKS and YYEKEE (reference sequence). The DNA of the CDR3 is TGTGCCAGCAGCTTGTGGACAGGGGTCCGCGCAGATACGCAGTATTTT. Residues: CASSLWTGVRADTQYF.

This clone was seen more than once but under ten times. This sequence joins TRBV5-1 and TRBJ2-5, with 12 bases lining up with TRBD2. J was trimmed by 5 bases and V by 4 bases; bases with no gene match: 9. CDR1 and CDR2 from the germline V gene are SGHRS and YFSETQ. This CDR3 is built from 16 residues. Here the CDR3 reads CASSPETSGGRETQYF. DNA for the CDR3: TGCGCCAGCAGCCCGGAAACTAGCGGGGGGCGGGAGACCCAGTACTTC.

The chain recombines TRBV19 with TRBJ1-6; 11 bases match TRBD1. V lost 5 bases and J lost 9; bases outside the gene matches: 3. This CDR3 is built from 14 residues. Germline CDR1 LNHDA, CDR2 SQIVND (reference sequence). This CDR3 reads CASSPGQGVSPLHF. The CDR3 DNA reads as TGTGCCAGTAGTCCGGGACAGGGGGTTTCACCCCTCCACTTT.